The sequence of this T cell receptor beta chain was determined in a study of blood T cell repertoires in COVID-19. The CDR3 consists of 15 residues. Trimming cost V 5 bases and J 4 bases, with 17 bases left between them. Per the germline V gene, CDR1 is SNHLY and CDR2 is FYNNEI. Profiling relied on immunoSEQ multiplex PCR, and the TCRdb table lists in-frame clones only, not all of them. The table includes about 50,000 clones, around 83% detected once. The chain is built from TRBV2 and TRBJ1-2; TRBD1 might be the D (5 bases). This receptor was taken from a man aged 55 to 69 with acute or convalescent COVID-19. What was sequenced was peripheral blood. The CDR3 bases are TGTGCCAGCAGTAACTACCTGAGGACAACCTATGGCTACACCTTC. Protein product: CASSNYLRTTYGYTF.